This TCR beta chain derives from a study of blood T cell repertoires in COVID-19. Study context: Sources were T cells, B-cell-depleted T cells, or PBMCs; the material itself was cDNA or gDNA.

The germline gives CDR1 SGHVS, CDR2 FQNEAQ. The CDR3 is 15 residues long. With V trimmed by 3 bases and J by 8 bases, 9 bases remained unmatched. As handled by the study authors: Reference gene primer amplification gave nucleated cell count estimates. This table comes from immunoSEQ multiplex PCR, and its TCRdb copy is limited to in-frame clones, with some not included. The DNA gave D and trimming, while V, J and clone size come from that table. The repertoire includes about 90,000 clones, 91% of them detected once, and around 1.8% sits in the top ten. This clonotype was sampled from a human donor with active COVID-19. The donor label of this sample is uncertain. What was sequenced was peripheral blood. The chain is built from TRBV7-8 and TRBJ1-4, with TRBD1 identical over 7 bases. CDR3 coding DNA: TGTGCCAGCAGCTTTCGGACAGGAGTCCTGGAAAAACTGTTTTTT. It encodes CASSFRTGVLEKLFF.